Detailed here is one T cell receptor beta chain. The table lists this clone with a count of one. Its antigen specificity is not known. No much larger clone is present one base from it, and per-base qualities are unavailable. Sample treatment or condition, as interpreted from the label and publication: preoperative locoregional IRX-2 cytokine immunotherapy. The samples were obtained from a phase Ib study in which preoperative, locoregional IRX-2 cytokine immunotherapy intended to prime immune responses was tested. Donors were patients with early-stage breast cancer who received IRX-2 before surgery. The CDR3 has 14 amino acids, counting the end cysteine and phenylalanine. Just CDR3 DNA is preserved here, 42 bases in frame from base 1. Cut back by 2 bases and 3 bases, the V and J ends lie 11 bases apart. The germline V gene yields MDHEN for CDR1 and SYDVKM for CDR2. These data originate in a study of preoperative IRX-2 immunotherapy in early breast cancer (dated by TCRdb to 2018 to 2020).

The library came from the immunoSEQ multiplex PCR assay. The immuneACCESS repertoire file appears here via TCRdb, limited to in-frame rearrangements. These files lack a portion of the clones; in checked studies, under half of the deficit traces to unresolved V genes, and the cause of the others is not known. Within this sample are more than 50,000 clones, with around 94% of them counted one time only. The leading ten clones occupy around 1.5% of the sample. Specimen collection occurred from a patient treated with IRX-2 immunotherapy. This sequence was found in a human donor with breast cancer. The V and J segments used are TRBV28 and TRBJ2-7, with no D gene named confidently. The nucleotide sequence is TGTGCCAGCAGTTTAGATCTATCCTTCTACGAGCAGTACTTC. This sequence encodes CASSLDLSFYEQYF.